This T cell receptor beta chain was identified in a study of Graves' ophthalmopathy and Graves' hyperthyroidism. This clonotype was detected only a few times. The study amplified TCR beta CDR3 regions using RNA transcripts. A first-round RT-PCR used HTBI primers, followed by a second-round multiplex PCR. One entry per CDR3 protein, called by TCRdb with MiXCR from the multiplex PCR reads. This table holds 220,000 or so distinct CDR3 sequences, 20% to 25% found once. Active ophthalmopathy (CAS at least 3, NOSPECS at least 4), lasting under 3 months. The source of this sequence is a woman aged 50 to 60 with Graves' ophthalmopathy. Source material: peripheral blood.

This chain's CDR3 is CASSKGTGIYEQYF. The DNA of the CDR3 is TGTGCCAGCAGTAAGGGGACAGGGATCTACGAGCAGTACTTC. The chain combines TRBV6-1 with TRBJ2-7; 9 bases line up with TRBD1. This CDR3 comprises 14 residues. The germline gives CDR1 MNHNS, CDR2 SASEGT. V lost 5 bases, J lost 3 bases, and 5 bases stayed unmatched.